Following are 2 T cell receptor beta chains from one sample sequenced in a study of STAT5B mutations in CD4+ large granular lymphocyte leukemia. Here immunoSEQ multiplex PCR was the method, and the copy in TCRdb shows in-frame clones only, minus some. The data show about 30,000 clones, around 85% seen once. The sequencing input was CD4+ T cells from blood buffy coats. The receptors originated from a human donor in good health.

This clone was detected only a few times. This chain uses TRBV13 with TRBJ2-7, with D hard to call. There are 13 residues in the CDR3. CDR1 PRHDT and CDR2 FYEKMQ come from the germline V gene (reference sequence). V shed 5 bases and J shed 5 bases, with 13 bases lying between them. The CDR3 loop reads CASSRAELDEQYF. The CDR3, as DNA: TGTGCCAGCAGCCGGGCGGAGTTGGACGAGCAGTACTTC.

The rearrangement joins TRBV7-3 to TRBJ2-5; 9 nucleotides align to TRBD1. The end of the DNA fits TRBJ2-7 better, so the J call may be wrong. The germline V gene encodes CDR1 SGHTA and CDR2 FQGTGA. The CDR3 has 16 amino acids. The chain's CDR3 is CASSPGSGQGPYEQYF. The CDR3 DNA reads as TGTGCCAGCAGCCCCGGGTCGGGACAGGGACCCTACGAGCAGTACTTC.